One and the same sample provided the 32 T cell receptor beta chains below, sequenced in a study of blood T cell repertoires in COVID-19. TCRdb's table, derived via immunoSEQ multiplex PCR, lists solely in-frame clones and lacks some. The repertoire holds about 100,000 clones, 90% seen once, with roughly 6.3% in the top ten. The specimen sequenced was peripheral blood. The receptor source for this set is a man aged 18 to 29 with COVID-19, enrolled during active disease.

This clone was recorded only once. The rearrangement uses TRBV6-2 or TRBV6-3 and TRBJ1-2; D uncertain. V gave up 2 bases and J gave up 2 bases, with 9 bases separating them. The V gene's germline CDR1 is MNHEY and CDR2 SVGEGT. The CDR3 is 14 residues long. The chain's CDR3 is CASSYEVENYGYTF. Here the CDR3 DNA reads TGTGCCAGCAGTTACGAAGTGGAGAACTATGGCTACACCTTC.

In nucleotides, the CDR3 is TGTGCCAGCAACCGAGCGGGAGGCCTAGGGAATGAGCAGTTCTTC. Translated: CASNRAGGLGNEQFF. The J gene is TRBJ2-1, the V gene TRBV9, with TRBD2 identical over 9 bases. CDR3 length: 15 amino acids. V shed 6 bases and J 7 bases; nucleotides not matched to a gene: 11. Germline V gives CDR1 SGDLS, CDR2 YYNGEE.

This clone was recorded once. The genes are TRBV7-9 and TRBJ2-7, with TRBD1 matching 7 bases. The CDR3 extends over 13 amino acids. Unmatched junction bases numbered 5, after V lost 3 bases and J lost 6 bases. Germline assignment: CDR1 SEHNR and CDR2 FQNEAQ (reference sequence). The CDR3 region is CASSLGTVREQYF. The DNA of the CDR3 is TGTGCCAGCAGCTTGGGGACAGTCCGCGAGCAGTACTTC. The full variable domain, with the rest looked up from reference TRBV7-9 and TRBJ2-7, is DTGVSQNPRHKITKRGQNVTFRCDPISEHNRLYWYRQTLGQGPEFLTYFQNEAQLEKSRLLSDRFSAERPKGSFSTLEIQRTEQGDSAMYLCASSLGTVREQYFGPGTRLTVT.

V gene TRBV7-9 combines with J gene TRBJ2-7, with D tentatively TRBD1 (5 bases). The CDR3 contains 13 residues. Trimming pared 4 bases from V and 3 bases from J, leaving 10 bases between. Germline V gene sequence: CDR1 SEHNR, CDR2 FQNEAQ (reference sequence). The CDR3 here is CASSSDDSYEQYF. Written as DNA, the CDR3 is TGTGCCAGCAGCTCGGACGACAGCTACGAGCAGTACTTC.

The chain uses TRBV5-4 and TRBJ2-7; 10 bases are a match to TRBD2. The CDR3 runs 15 residues. J gave up 3 bases and V 3 bases, and 6 bases lay outside the gene matches. The germline V gene has CDR1 SGHNT and CDR2 YYREEE (reference sequence). The CDR3 DNA is TGTGCCAGCAGCTCCCCCGGGACTAGCGTCTACGAGCAGTACTTC. It is translated as CASSSPGTSVYEQYF.

The chain employs TRBV6-5 and TRBJ1-3; a weak D match, TRBD1 (5 bases). Germline assignment: CDR1 MNHEY and CDR2 SVGAGI. The CDR3 has 16 residues. The V and J ends lost 0 bases and 0 bases respectively, with 9 bases between them. DNA for the CDR3: TGTGCCAGCAGTTACTCTTGGACACACTCTGGAAACACCATATATTTT. This translates into CASSYSWTHSGNTIYF.

The rearrangement joins TRBV9 to TRBJ2-1, with TRBD2 matching over 9 bases. J was trimmed by 2 bases and V by 4 bases; bases with no gene match: 4. Per germline, CDR1 SGDLS and CDR2 YYNGEE. The CDR3 consists of 15 residues. In nucleotides, the CDR3 is TGTGCCAGCAGCCGACTAGCGGACACCTACAATGAGCAGTTCTTC. Translated: CASSRLADTYNEQFF.

The chain joins TRBV7-9 to TRBJ2-1; D is perhaps TRBD2 (6 bases). The CDR3 is made up of 15 amino acids. Deletions cut 4 bases from V and 7 bases from J, with 17 bases between. Germline CDR1 and CDR2: SEHNR and FQNEAQ (reference sequence). CDR3 protein: CASSSRPSGGNEQFF. The CDR3 DNA reads TGTGCCAGCAGCTCAAGACCATCCGGGGGAAATGAGCAGTTCTTC.

V usage is TRBV4-3 and J usage is TRBJ1-2, with 7 bases lining up with TRBD1. In germline, CDR1 is LGHNA, CDR2 YSLEER. Trimming cost V 1 base and J 5 bases; bases outside gene matches: 10. The CDR3 consists of 16 residues. CDR3 region: CASSQGSSRGLYGYTF. CDR3 bases: TGCGCCAGCAGCCAAGGTTCAAGTAGGGGGCTTTATGGCTACACCTTC.

The chain couples TRBV29-1 to TRBJ1-1; D perhaps matches TRBD1 (6 bases). V dropped 7 bases and J dropped 4 bases, with 19 bases sitting between them. The CDR3 consists of 14 residues. From germline, CDR1 is SQVTM and CDR2 ANQGSEA. The chain's CDR3 is CSAAGQRPITEAFF. The DNA of the CDR3 is TGCAGCGCCGCCGGACAGAGACCCATCACTGAAGCTTTCTTT.

This chain connects TRBV29-1 to TRBJ1-2; 7 bases match TRBD1. Germline CDR1 SQVTM, CDR2 ANQGSEA. Germline trimming cut 3 bases from V and 4 bases from J; bases unmatched to any gene: 5. CDR3 length equals 13 residues. The CDR3 bases are TGCAGCGTTGAGTTGGACAGGCCCTATGGCTACACCTTC. It is translated as CSVELDRPYGYTF.

The chain is built from TRBV6-2 or TRBV6-3 and TRBJ1-6, with 7 nucleotides matching TRBD1. This CDR3 spans 16 amino acids. With 2 bases clipped from V and 8 bases from J, the junction kept 9 bases outside the gene matches. The germline gives CDR1 MNHEY, CDR2 SVGEGT. CDR3 in DNA: TGTGCCAGCAGTTACGGCGCGACAGGGACCGATTCACCCCTCCACTTT. Amino acid sequence: CASSYGATGTDSPLHF.

V usage is TRBV7-8 and J usage is TRBJ1-2; 9 nucleotides agree with TRBD1. This CDR3 is 15 amino acids long. V shed 10 bases, J shed 0 bases, and the junction held 9 bases outside the gene matches. Per germline, CDR1 SGHVS and CDR2 FQNEAQ. The CDR3 DNA sequence: TGTGCCACCTCCCGGGACAGGGTACCTAACTATGGCTACACCTTC. This sequence encodes CATSRDRVPNYGYTF.

The rearrangement links TRBV28 to TRBJ2-7; no definite D call. This CDR3 has 13 residues. Germline values: CDR1 MDHEN, CDR2 SYDVKM. V gave up 6 bases and J gave up 2 bases, with 11 bases separating them. CDR3 bases: TGTGCCAGCAGGCCCCTAGGCACCTACGAGCAGTACTTC. Its protein is CASRPLGTYEQYF.

The gene calls are TRBV4-3 and TRBJ2-7, with D uncertain. The CDR3 is 13 residues long. Germline V lookup: CDR1 LGHNA, CDR2 YSLEER. Trimming removed 1 base at V and 2 bases at J, with 6 bases between. The CDR3 DNA sequence: TGCGCCAGCAGCCAAGGTATTACCTACGAGCAGTACTTC. Residues: CASSQGITYEQYF.

This rearrangement joins TRBV11-3 to TRBJ2-5, with 8 bases lining up with TRBD1. Germline trimming cut 5 bases from V and 5 bases from J; bases unmatched to any gene: 4. CDR1 is SGHNT, CDR2 YENEEA, per germline. The CDR3 runs 13 residues. The CDR3 loop reads CASSVDRGETQYF. CDR3 in DNA: TGTGCCAGCAGCGTTGACAGGGGTGAGACCCAGTACTTC.

The CDR3 DNA reads as TGTGCCAGCAGTGGGAGACTAGCGGGGGGCACAGATACGCAGTATTTT. Its translation: CASSGRLAGGTDTQYF. The V and J genes are TRBV28 and TRBJ2-3, with TRBD2 matching 12 bases. This CDR3 region has 16 residues. The V segment lost 5 bases and the J segment 1 base; nucleotides outside the gene matches: 4. CDR1 is MDHEN, CDR2 SYDVKM, per germline.

V usage is TRBV29-1 and J usage is TRBJ2-1, with 7 nucleotides matching TRBD1. The CDR3 contains 14 residues. J lost 6 bases, V lost 7 bases, and 12 bases had no gene match. Germline assignment: CDR1 SQVTM and CDR2 ANQGSEA. This CDR3 is CSAYRQGAGNEQFF. The CDR3 bases are TGCAGCGCCTACAGACAGGGTGCCGGCAATGAGCAGTTCTTC.

This clone was counted a few times. The chain is built from TRBV7-9 and TRBJ2-7, with 10 bases matching TRBD1. CDR1 and CDR2 (germline): SEHNR, FQNEAQ (reference sequence). After removal of 5 bases from V and 2 bases from J, the junction contained 15 bases not matched to a gene. The CDR3 sequence is 18 residues long. CDR3 sequence reads: CASSPISPLGQGAYEQYF. CDR3 DNA: TGTGCCAGCAGCCCTATTTCCCCGTTAGGACAGGGGGCCTACGAGCAGTACTTC.

This clone is medium-sized within its sample. This rearrangement joins TRBV30 to TRBJ1-1; D not certain. V gave up 4 bases and J gave up 1 base, with 7 bases separating them. Germline V CDR1 and CDR2: GTSNPN, SVGIG (reference sequence). This CDR3 is built from 12 residues. CDR3 nucleotide sequence: TGTGCCTGGACACAAACGAACACTGAAGCTTTCTTT. This encodes CAWTQTNTEAFF.

Comment on this clone: Additional DNA sequences in this sample encode the identical CDR3. V is TRBV6-4 and J is TRBJ2-2; TRBD2 aligns across 10 bases. V shed 10 bases and J 3 bases; nucleotides not matched to a gene: 2. This CDR3 is built from 13 residues. From germline, CDR1 is MRHNA and CDR2 SNTAGT. The CDR3 DNA follows: TGTGCCACCGGGACTAGCGACACCGGGGAGCTGTTTTTT. Translating it yields CATGTSDTGELFF.

The chain recombines TRBV5-1 with TRBJ2-1; D not resolved. V was trimmed by 2 bases and J by 2 bases, leaving 8 bases between them. CDR1 SGHRS and CDR2 YFSETQ come from the germline V gene. The CDR3 runs 14 residues. The CDR3 here is CASSLHQTYNEQFF. The CDR3, as DNA: TGCGCCAGCAGCTTACACCAAACCTACAATGAGCAGTTCTTC.

V gene TRBV6-2 or TRBV6-3 combines with J gene TRBJ2-7, with 7 bases lining up with TRBD2. This CDR3 spans 13 amino acids. Germline V lookup: CDR1 MNHEY, CDR2 SVGEGT. The V segment lost 2 bases and the J segment 6 bases; nucleotides outside the gene matches: 4. In DNA form, the CDR3 reads TGTGCCAGCAGTTACGAAGCGGGAATCGAGCAGTACTTC. This translates into CASSYEAGIEQYF.

J is TRBJ2-7 and V is TRBV6-6; maybe TRBD2 (5 bases). Germline CDR1 and CDR2: MNHNY and SVGAGI (reference sequence). Trimming removed 6 bases at V and 2 bases at J, with 14 bases between. The CDR3 totals 14 residues. CDR3 residues: CASRKAEYPYEQYF. CDR3 nucleotide sequence: TGTGCCAGCAGAAAAGCGGAGTACCCCTACGAGCAGTACTTC.

The chain employs TRBV27 and TRBJ1-5; the D gene is possibly TRBD1 (5 bases). The germline V gene has CDR1 MNHEY and CDR2 SMNVEV (reference sequence). This CDR3 region has 12 residues. V gave up 6 bases and J gave up 4 bases, with 7 bases separating them. CDR3 nucleotide sequence: TGTGCCAGCAGGCAGGGAAATCAGCCCCAGCATTTT. Translation: CASRQGNQPQHF.

This clone showed up just once. The chain recombines TRBV7-2 with TRBJ2-7; the match to TRBD2 covers 8 bases. The CDR3 totals 15 residues. The junction had 9 bases not matched to a gene; V was cut back by 1 base and J by 7 bases. Germline V lookup: CDR1 SGHTA, CDR2 FQGNSA. The CDR3: CASSLVGTSRREQYF. For the CDR3, the DNA is TGTGCCAGCAGCTTAGTTGGGACTAGTCGTCGAGAGCAGTACTTC.

The rearrangement links TRBV7-2 to TRBJ2-7; 7 bases line up with TRBD2. The germline CDR1 and CDR2 sequences are SGHTA and FQGNSA. The CDR3 spans 15 residues. V lost 6 bases, J lost 0 bases, and 8 bases stayed unmatched. The CDR3 loop is CASRYQLASSYEQYF. As DNA, the CDR3 is TGTGCCAGCAGGTATCAACTAGCGAGCTCCTACGAGCAGTACTTC.

The V and J genes are TRBV11-2 and TRBJ2-1; D is undetermined. Germline V CDR1 and CDR2: SGHAT, FQNNGV. V lost 5 bases and J lost 8, with 16 bases in between. CDR3 length: 14 residues. CDR3 sequence (DNA): TGTGCCAGCAGCCCACGGTCTGGTGTGGATGAGCAGTTCTTC. Translated, it gives CASSPRSGVDEQFF.

The V gene is TRBV28, the J gene TRBJ1-1, with D tentatively TRBD1 (5 bases). The germline gives CDR1 MDHEN, CDR2 SYDVKM. The CDR3 runs 11 residues. V dropped 6 bases and J dropped 7 bases, with 9 bases sitting between them. CDR3 region: CASRRDGEAFF. In DNA, the CDR3 is TGTGCCAGCAGGCGGGACGGTGAAGCTTTCTTT. The full variable domain, its missing parts supplied by reference TRBV28 and TRBJ1-1, is DVKVTQSSRYLVKRTGEKVFLECVQDMDHENMFWYRQDPGLGLRLIYFSYDVKMKEKGDIPEGYSVSREKKERFSLILESASTNQTSMYLCASRRDGEAFFGQGTRLTVV.

The chain combines TRBV13 with TRBJ2-3; a possible D gene is TRBD2 (5 bases). CDR1 is PRHDT, CDR2 FYEKMQ, per germline (reference sequence). The CDR3 has 17 amino acids. Trimming removed 5 bases from V and 4 bases from J, with 22 bases in between. CDR3 residues: CASSPEGVSSGADTQYF. As DNA, the CDR3 is TGTGCCAGCAGCCCAGAGGGTGTATCCTCTGGCGCAGATACGCAGTATTTT. The full variable domain, its missing parts supplied by reference TRBV13 and TRBJ2-3, is AAGVIQSPRHLIKEKRETATLKCYPIPRHDTVYWYQQGPGQDPQFLISFYEKMQSDKGSIPDRFSAQQFSDYHSELNMSSLELGDSALYFCASSPEGVSSGADTQYFGPGTRLTVL.

The V call is TRBV27, the J call TRBJ2-1; 11 bases fit TRBD2. The CDR3 has 15 amino acids. CDR1 is MNHEY and CDR2 is SMNVEV in the germline V gene (reference sequence). V was clipped by 3 bases and J by 8 bases; unmatched bases: 6. This CDR3 is CASSFTSGRLYEQFF. CDR3 bases: TGTGCCAGCAGTTTTACTAGCGGGAGATTATATGAGCAGTTCTTC.

The chain links TRBV28 to TRBJ2-5; D may be TRBD2 (5 bases). Germline loops: CDR1 MDHEN, CDR2 SYDVKM. V lost 8 bases and J 2 bases, leaving 15 bases between the germline ends. The CDR3 consists of 14 residues. DNA of the CDR3: TGTGCCAGCGGGGATTGGCGGGTACAAGAGACCCAGTACTTC. Its protein is CASGDWRVQETQYF.